This T cell receptor beta chain was recovered during a study of OX40 agonist ivuxolimab in advanced cancers. Study at large: Among those enrolled, mean age was roughly 62 years (range about 23 to 80) and 75% to 90% were male. The study's findings and limits: Several nonresponders also turned out to have low normalized T-cell clonal expansion.

To note about this clone: Its antigen is still unknown.

Clones were sequenced by immunoSEQ multiplex PCR, and TCRdb holds only the in-frame ones, with some missing. The sample holds approximately 45,000 clones, 88% seen once. The sequences come from CD4+ or CD8+ T cells sorted from blood, collected in a trial of the OX40 agonist ivuxolimab. This TCR was sampled from an adult with an advanced solid tumor such as melanoma, head and neck, liver or kidney cancer.

CDR3 amino acids: CASSLGRTTGNQPQHF. The CDR3, as DNA: TGTGCCAGCAGCTTAGGTAGGACGACGGGAAATCAGCCCCAGCATTTT. The chain combines TRBV7-9 with TRBJ1-5; D gene unclear. The CDR3 runs 16 residues. The V gene's germline CDR1 is SEHNR and CDR2 FQNEAQ (reference sequence). The V and J ends lost 1 base and 4 bases respectively, with 14 bases between them.